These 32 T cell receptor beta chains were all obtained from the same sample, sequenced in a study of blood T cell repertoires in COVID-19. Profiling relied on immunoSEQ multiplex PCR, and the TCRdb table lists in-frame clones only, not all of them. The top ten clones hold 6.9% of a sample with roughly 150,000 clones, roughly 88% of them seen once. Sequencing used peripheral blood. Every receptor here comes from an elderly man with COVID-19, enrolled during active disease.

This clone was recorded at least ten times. For the CDR3, the DNA is TGTGCCAGCAGCTCCCTGGGTTCAGGGGGCCTCTATGGCTACACCTTC. This codes for CASSSLGSGGLYGYTF. The rearrangement uses TRBV6-6 and TRBJ1-2, with 8 bases aligning to TRBD1. The junction had 13 bases not matched to a gene; V was cut back by 6 bases and J by 4 bases. Germline V CDR1 and CDR2: MNHNY, SVGAGI (reference sequence). The CDR3 consists of 16 residues.

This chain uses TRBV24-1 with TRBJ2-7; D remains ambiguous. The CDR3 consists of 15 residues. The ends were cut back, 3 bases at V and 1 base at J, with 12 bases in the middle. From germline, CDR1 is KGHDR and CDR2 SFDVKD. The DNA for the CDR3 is TGTGCCACCAGTGATCCGAGCACCGGGTCCTACGAGCAGTACTTC. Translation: CATSDPSTGSYEQYF.

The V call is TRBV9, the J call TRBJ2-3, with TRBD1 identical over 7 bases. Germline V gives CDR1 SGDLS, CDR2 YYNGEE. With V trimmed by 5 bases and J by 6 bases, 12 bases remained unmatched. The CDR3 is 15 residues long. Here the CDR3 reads CASRRERTGEDTQYF. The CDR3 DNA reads TGTGCCAGCAGGAGGGAGCGGACAGGCGAGGATACGCAGTATTTT.

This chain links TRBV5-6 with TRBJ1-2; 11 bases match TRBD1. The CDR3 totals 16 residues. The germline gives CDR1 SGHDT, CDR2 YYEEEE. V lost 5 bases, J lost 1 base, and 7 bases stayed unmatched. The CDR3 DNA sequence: TGTGCCAGCAGTTATGGACAGGGGGCCGTTAACTATGGCTACACCTTC. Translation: CASSYGQGAVNYGYTF. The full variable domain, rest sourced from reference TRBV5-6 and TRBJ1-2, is DAGVTQSPTHLIKTRGQQVTLRCSPKSGHDTVSWYQQALGQGPQFIFQYYEEEERQRGNFPDRFSGHQFPNYSSELNVNALLLGDSALYLCASSYGQGAVNYGYTFGSGTRLTVV.

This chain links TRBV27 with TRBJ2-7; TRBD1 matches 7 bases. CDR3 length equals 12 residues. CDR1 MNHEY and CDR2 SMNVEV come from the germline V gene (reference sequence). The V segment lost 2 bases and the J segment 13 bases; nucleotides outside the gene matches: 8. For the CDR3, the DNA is TGTGCCAGCAGTTTAATCACGGGACAGCTTTACTTC. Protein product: CASSLITGQLYF.

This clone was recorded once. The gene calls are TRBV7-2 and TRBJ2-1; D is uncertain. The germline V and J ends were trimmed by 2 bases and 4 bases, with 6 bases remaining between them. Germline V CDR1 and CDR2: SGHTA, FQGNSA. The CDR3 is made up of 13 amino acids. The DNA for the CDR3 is TGTGCCAGCAGCTTACTAAAATACAATGAGCAGTTCTTC. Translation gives CASSLLKYNEQFF.

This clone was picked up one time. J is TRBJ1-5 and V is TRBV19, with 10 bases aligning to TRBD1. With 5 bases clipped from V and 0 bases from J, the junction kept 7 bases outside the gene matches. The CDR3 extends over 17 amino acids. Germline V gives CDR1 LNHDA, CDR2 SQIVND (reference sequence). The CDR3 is CASSPGTGATSNQPQHF. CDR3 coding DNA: TGTGCCAGTAGTCCGGGGACAGGGGCGACTAGCAATCAGCCCCAGCATTTT.

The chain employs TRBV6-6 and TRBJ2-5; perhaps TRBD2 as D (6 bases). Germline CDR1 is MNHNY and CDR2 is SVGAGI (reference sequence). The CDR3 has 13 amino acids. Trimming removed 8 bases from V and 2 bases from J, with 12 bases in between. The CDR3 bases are TGTGCCAGCTCAGCAGCGGGTCAAGAGACCCAGTACTTC. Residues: CASSAAGQETQYF.

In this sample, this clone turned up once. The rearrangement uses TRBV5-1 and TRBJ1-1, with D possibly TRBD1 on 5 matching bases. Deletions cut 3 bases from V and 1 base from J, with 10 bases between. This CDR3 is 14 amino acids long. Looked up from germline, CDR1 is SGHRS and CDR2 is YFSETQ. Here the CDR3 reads CASSSLGQNTEAFF. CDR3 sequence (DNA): TGCGCCAGCAGCTCTCTAGGACAGAACACTGAAGCTTTCTTT. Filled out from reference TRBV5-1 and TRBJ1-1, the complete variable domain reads KAGVTQTPRYLIKTRGQQVTLSCSPISGHRSVSWYQQTPGQGLQFLFEYFSETQRNKGNFPGRFSGRQFSNSRSEMNVSTLELGDSALYLCASSSLGQNTEAFFGQGTRLTVV.

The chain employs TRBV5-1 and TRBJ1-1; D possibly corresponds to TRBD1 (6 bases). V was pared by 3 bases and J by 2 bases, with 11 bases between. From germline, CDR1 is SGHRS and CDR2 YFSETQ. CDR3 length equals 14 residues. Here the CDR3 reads CASSSDSTNTEAFF. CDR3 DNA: TGCGCCAGCAGCTCGGACAGCACTAACACTGAAGCTTTCTTT.

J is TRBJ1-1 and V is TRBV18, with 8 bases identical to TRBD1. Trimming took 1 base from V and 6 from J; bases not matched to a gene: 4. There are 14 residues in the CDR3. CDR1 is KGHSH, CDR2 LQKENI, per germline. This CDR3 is CASSPLQGGAEAFF. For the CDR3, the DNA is TGTGCCAGCTCACCACTACAGGGGGGGGCTGAAGCTTTCTTT. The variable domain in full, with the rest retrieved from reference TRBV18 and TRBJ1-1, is NAGVMQNPRHLVRRRGQEARLRCSPMKGHSHVYWYRQLPEEGLKFMVYLQKENIIDESGMPKERFSAEFPKEGPSILRIQQVVRGDSAAYFCASSPLQGGAEAFFGQGTRLTVV.

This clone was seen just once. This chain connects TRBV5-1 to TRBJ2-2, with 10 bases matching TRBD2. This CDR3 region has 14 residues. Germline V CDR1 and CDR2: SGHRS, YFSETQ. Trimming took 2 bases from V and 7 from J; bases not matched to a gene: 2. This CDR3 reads CASSFGTSDGELFF. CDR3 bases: TGCGCCAGCAGCTTCGGGACTAGCGACGGGGAGCTGTTTTTT.

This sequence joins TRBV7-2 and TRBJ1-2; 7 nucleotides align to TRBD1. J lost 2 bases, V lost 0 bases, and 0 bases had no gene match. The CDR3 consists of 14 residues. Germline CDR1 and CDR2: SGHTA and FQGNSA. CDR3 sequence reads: CASSLAGQNYGYTF. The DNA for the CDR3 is TGTGCCAGCAGCTTAGCGGGACAGAACTATGGCTACACCTTC. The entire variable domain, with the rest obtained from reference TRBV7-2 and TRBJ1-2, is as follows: GAGVSQSPSNKVTEKGKDVELRCDPISGHTALYWYRQSLGQGLEFLIYFQGNSAPDKSGLPSDRFSAERTGGSVSTLTIQRTQQEDSAVYLCASSLAGQNYGYTFGSGTRLTVV.

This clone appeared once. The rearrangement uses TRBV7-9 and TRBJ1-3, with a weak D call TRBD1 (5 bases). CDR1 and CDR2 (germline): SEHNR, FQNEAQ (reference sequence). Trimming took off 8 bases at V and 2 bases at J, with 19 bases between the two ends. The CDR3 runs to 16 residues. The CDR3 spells CASEAGGSAPGNTIYF. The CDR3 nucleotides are TGTGCCAGCGAAGCCGGGGGGAGCGCCCCTGGAAACACCATATATTTT.

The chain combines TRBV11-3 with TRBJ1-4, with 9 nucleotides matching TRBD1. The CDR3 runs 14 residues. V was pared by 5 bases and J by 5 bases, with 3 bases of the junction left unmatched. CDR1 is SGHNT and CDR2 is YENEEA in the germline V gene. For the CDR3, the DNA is TGTGCCAGCAGCACCGGGACAGGGAATGAAAAACTGTTTTTT. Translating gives CASSTGTGNEKLFF.

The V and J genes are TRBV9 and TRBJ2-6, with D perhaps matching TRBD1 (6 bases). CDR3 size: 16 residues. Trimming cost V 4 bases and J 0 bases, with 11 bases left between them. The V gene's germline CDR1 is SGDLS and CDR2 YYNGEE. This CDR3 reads CASSTQGYSGANVLTF. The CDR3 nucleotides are TGTGCCAGCAGCACTCAGGGGTACTCTGGGGCCAACGTCCTGACTTTC.

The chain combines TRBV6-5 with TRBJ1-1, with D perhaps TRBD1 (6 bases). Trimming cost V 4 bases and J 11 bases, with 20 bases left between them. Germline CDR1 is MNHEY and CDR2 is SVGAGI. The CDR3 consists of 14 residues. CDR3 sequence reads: CASSSSATGFGAFF. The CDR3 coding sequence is TGTGCCAGCAGTTCGAGCGCGACAGGCTTCGGGGCTTTCTTT.

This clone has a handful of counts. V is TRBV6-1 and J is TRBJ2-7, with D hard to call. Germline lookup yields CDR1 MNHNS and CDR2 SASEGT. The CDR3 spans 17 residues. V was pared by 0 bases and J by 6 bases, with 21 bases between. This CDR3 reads CASSEALIFGGSREQYF. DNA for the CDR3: TGTGCCAGCAGTGAAGCGCTCATATTCGGCGGCTCTCGCGAGCAGTACTTC.

CDR3 nucleotides: TGTGCCAGCAACCACTGGACAGGGGGCGGCAATCAGCCCCAGCATTTT. Encoded protein: CASNHWTGGGNQPQHF. The rearrangement joins TRBV6-6 to TRBJ1-5; 11 nucleotides agree with TRBD1. This CDR3 has 16 amino acids. Germline CDR1 is MNHNY and CDR2 is SVGAGI (reference sequence). With V trimmed by 7 bases and J by 2 bases, 7 bases remained unmatched.

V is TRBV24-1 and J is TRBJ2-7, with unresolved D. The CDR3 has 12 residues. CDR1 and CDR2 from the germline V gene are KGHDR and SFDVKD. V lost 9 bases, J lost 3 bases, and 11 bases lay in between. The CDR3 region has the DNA TGTGCCACCCAAGACAAAAGCTACGAGCAGTACTTC. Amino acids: CATQDKSYEQYF.

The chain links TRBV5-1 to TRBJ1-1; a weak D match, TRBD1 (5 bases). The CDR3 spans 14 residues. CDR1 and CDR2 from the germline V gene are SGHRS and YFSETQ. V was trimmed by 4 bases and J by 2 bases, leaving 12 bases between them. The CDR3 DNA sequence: TGCGCCAGCAGCGGCGACAGTAGAAACACTGAAGCTTTCTTT. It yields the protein CASSGDSRNTEAFF.

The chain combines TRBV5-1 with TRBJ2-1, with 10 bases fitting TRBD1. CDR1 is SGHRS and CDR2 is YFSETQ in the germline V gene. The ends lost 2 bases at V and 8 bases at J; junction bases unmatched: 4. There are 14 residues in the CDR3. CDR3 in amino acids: CASSLPTGGDEQFF. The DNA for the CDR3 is TGCGCCAGCAGCTTACCGACAGGGGGCGATGAGCAGTTCTTC.

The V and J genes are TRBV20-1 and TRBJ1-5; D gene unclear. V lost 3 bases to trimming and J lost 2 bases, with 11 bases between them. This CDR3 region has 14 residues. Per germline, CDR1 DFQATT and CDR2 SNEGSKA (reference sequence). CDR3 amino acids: CSASTASGNQPQHF. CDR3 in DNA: TGCAGTGCTAGTACGGCCAGCGGCAATCAGCCCCAGCATTTT.

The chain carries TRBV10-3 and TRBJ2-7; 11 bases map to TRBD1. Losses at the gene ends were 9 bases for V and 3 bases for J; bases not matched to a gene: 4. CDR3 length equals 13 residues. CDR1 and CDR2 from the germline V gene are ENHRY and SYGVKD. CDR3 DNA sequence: TGTGCCATGGGGACAGGGGGGAGCTACGAGCAGTACTTC. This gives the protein CAMGTGGSYEQYF.

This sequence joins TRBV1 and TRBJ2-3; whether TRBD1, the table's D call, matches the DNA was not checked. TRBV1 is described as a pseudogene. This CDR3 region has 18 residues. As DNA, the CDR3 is TGCACCAGCAGCCAAGTACCGGGACACGACACCTCCACAGATACGCAGTATTTT. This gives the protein CTSSQVPGHDTSTDTQYF.

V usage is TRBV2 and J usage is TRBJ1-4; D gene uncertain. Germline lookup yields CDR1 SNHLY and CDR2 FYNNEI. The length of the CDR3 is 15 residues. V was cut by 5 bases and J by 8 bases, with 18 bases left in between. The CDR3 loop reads CASSPNRFPSEKLFF. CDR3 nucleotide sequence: TGTGCCAGCAGTCCCAATAGATTCCCGAGCGAAAAACTGTTTTTT.

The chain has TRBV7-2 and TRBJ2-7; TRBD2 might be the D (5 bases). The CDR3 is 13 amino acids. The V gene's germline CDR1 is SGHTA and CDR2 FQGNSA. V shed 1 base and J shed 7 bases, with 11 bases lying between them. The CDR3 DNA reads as TGTGCCAGCAGCTTAGAGCCGGGAACGGAGCAGTACTTC. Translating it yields CASSLEPGTEQYF.

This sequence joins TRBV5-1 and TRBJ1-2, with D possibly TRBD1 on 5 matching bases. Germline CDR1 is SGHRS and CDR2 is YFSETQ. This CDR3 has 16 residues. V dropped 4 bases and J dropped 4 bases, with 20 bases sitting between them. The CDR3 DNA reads TGCGCCAGCAGCAGCCAACCGACAGTTTCAACCTATGGCTACACCTTC. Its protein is CASSSQPTVSTYGYTF.

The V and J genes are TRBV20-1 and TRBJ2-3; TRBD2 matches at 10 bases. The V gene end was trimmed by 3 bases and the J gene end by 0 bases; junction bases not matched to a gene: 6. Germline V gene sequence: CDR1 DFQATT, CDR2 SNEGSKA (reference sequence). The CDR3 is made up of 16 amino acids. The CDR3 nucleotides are TGCAGTGCTAGTGGTAGCGGGGGGCCCAGCACAGATACGCAGTATTTT. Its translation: CSASGSGGPSTDTQYF.

The CDR3 DNA sequence: TGTGCCAGCAGTTCGGGACAGGGAACCGGCTCACCCCTCCACTTT. Translation gives CASSSGQGTGSPLHF. The chain uses TRBV6-5 and TRBJ1-6, with 9 bases matching TRBD1. Germline values: CDR1 MNHEY, CDR2 SVGAGI. The CDR3 is 15 amino acids. With 4 bases clipped from V and 10 bases from J, the junction kept 8 bases outside the gene matches.

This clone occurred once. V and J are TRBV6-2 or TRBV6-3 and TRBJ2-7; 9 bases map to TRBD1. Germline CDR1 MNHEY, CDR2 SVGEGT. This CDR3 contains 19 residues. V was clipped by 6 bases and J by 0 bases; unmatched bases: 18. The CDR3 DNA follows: TGTGCCAGCAGCCCTAACTTCGGGACGGACAGGGGTAGCTCCTACGAGCAGTACTTC. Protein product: CASSPNFGTDRGSSYEQYF.

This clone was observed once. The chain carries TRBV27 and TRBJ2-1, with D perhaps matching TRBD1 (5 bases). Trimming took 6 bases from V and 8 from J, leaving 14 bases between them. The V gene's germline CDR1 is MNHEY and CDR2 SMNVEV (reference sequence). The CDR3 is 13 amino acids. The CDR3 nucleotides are TGTGCCAGCAGAACAGGATTCCCCGATGAGCAGTTCTTC. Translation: CASRTGFPDEQFF.